This is a list of T cell receptor beta chains from one sample in a study of regulatory T cells in long-lasting Graves disease. In TCRdb, the multiplex PCR reads were re-called with MiXCR into one record per CDR3 protein. Of a few hundred thousand distinct CDR3 sequences in the sample, over 9.5% were seen once. This same sample was also taken into another study, of T cells in Graves' hyperthyroidism and ophthalmopathy.

The sample was peripheral blood mononuclear cells (PBMCs), taken at new diagnosis, from a patient treated with antithyroid drugs. The receptors derive from a woman younger than 30 with Graves disease. Each CDR3 is given with its conserved first and last residue. D genes are given only for firm matches. The size entry is marked missing in some rows and otherwise reads once, few, many or a size class.

clone size: many
D gene: NA
V gene: TRBV6-1
J gene: TRBJ2-2
CDR3 DNA: TGTGCCAGCAGTACGACAGAACCGAACACCGGGGAGCTGTTTTTT
CDR3 protein: CASSTTEPNTGELFF

clone size: many
D gene: NA
V gene: TRBV7-9
J gene: TRBJ2-1
CDR3 DNA: TGTGCCAGCAGCTTAGGGTTGGGCCCAGCGGCCAATGAGCAGTTCTTC
CDR3 protein: CASSLGLGPAANEQFF

clone size: many
D gene: TRBD2
V gene: TRBV7-2
J gene: TRBJ2-5
CDR3 DNA: TGTGCCAGCAGCCCGGGGGGGCTAGCCGAGACCCAGTACTTC
CDR3 protein: CASSPGGLAETQYF

clone size: many
D gene: TRBD1
V gene: TRBV7-2
J gene: TRBJ1-5
CDR3 DNA: TGTGCCAGCAGCTCAGGGGGGACGTTAAGCAATCAGCCCCAGCATTTT
CDR3 protein: CASSSGGTLSNQPQHF

clone size: NA
D gene: NA
V gene: TRBV20-1
J gene: TRBJ2-1
CDR3 DNA: TGCAGTGCAGAGAGAAGTTGGGCCGATGAGCAGTTCTTC
CDR3 protein: CSAERSWADEQFF

clone size: many
D gene: TRBD2
V gene: TRBV28
J gene: TRBJ2-7
CDR3 DNA: TGTGCCAGCAGCCCTAGAGCGGGAGGCCTCGCAGCCTACGAGCAGTACTTC
CDR3 protein: CASSPRAGGLAAYEQYF

clone size: many
D gene: NA
V gene: TRBV28
J gene: TRBJ2-7
CDR3 DNA: TGTGCCAGCAACGGGCAGCTGGGACTCGGAGACTACGAGCAGTACTTC
CDR3 protein: CASNGQLGLGDYEQYF

clone size: NA
D gene: NA
V gene: TRBV28
J gene: TRBJ2-5
CDR3 DNA: TGTGCCAGCAGTAACCTCCGGACTCAAGAGACCCAGTACTTC
CDR3 protein: CASSNLRTQETQYF

clone size: NA
D gene: NA
V gene: TRBV19
J gene: TRBJ2-6
CDR3 DNA: TGTGCCAGCCTCGGCGGCCAAGGGGGTCGCGGGGCCAACGTCCTGACTTTC
CDR3 protein: CASLGGQGGRGANVLTF

clone size: few
D gene: TRBD2
V gene: TRBV4-3
J gene: TRBJ2-1
CDR3 DNA: TGCGCCAGCAGCCAGCTGGGGGGGGAGCAGTTCTTC
CDR3 protein: CASSQLGGEQFF

clone size: NA
D gene: NA
V gene: TRBV20-1
J gene: TRBJ2-7
CDR3 DNA: TGCAGTGCTAGAGATCGGCGGACCCTCGATGACGAGCAGTACTTC
CDR3 protein: CSARDRRTLDDEQYF

clone size: many
D gene: NA
V gene: TRBV6-1
J gene: TRBJ2-5
CDR3 DNA: TGTGCCAGCAGTGGACCTAATACAGAGACCCAGTACTTC
CDR3 protein: CASSGPNTETQYF

clone size: many
D gene: TRBD1
V gene: TRBV7-9
J gene: TRBJ1-1
CDR3 DNA: TGTGCCAGCAGCATAGGACAGGGGAGGGGTACTGAAGCTTTCTTT
CDR3 protein: CASSIGQGRGTEAFF

clone size: few
D gene: NA
V gene: TRBV10-3
J gene: TRBJ2-2
CDR3 DNA: TGTGCCATCAGTGAGAGGTTGAATTCCGGGGAGCTGTTTTTT
CDR3 protein: CAISERLNSGELFF

clone size: many
D gene: TRBD1
V gene: TRBV28
J gene: TRBJ2-7
CDR3 DNA: TGTGCCAGCAGACCTATCCGGGGGACAGGTCCCAGGATCGATTACGAGCAGTACTTC
CDR3 protein: CASRPIRGTGPRIDYEQYF

clone size: NA
D gene: NA
V gene: TRBV6-2/TRBV6-3
J gene: TRBJ1-2
CDR3 DNA: TGTGCCAGCGGCCCGGGGCCGGAAGGCTTTACGGATGGCTACACCTTC
CDR3 protein: CASGPGPEGFTDGYTF

clone size: many
D gene: TRBD2
V gene: TRBV5-1
J gene: TRBJ2-5
CDR3 DNA: TGCGCCAGCAGCACCGCTAGCGGTCAAGAGACCCAGTACTTC
CDR3 protein: CASSTASGQETQYF

clone size: many
D gene: NA
V gene: TRBV7-2
J gene: TRBJ2-7
CDR3 DNA: TGTGCCAGCAGCGTCAGGGCATACATCGGCGACGAGCAGTACTTC
CDR3 protein: CASSVRAYIGDEQYF

clone size: few
D gene: NA
V gene: TRBV5-5
J gene: TRBJ2-7
CDR3 DNA: TGTGCCAGCAGCTTGGCCGGACCCCAGGGGGAGCAGTACTTC
CDR3 protein: CASSLAGPQGEQYF

clone size: many
D gene: NA
V gene: TRBV28
J gene: TRBJ2-2
CDR3 DNA: TGTGCCAGCAACGGTGCAGAACCGAACGCGAACACCGGGGAGCTGTTTTTT
CDR3 protein: CASNGAEPNANTGELFF

clone size: NA
D gene: TRBD1
V gene: TRBV12-3/TRBV12-4
J gene: TRBJ1-5
CDR3 DNA: TGTGCCAGCAGCCGAAGTAGGGCAAGACAGGGGCTGGTCAAGCAGCCCCAGCATTTT
CDR3 protein: CASSRSRARQGLVKQPQHF

clone size: many
D gene: NA
V gene: TRBV20-1
J gene: TRBJ2-7
CDR3 DNA: TGCAGTGCTAGCTCCCCATCTCGGCAGTACTTC
CDR3 protein: CSASSPSRQYF

clone size: NA
D gene: NA
V gene: TRBV5-5
J gene: TRBJ1-2
CDR3 DNA: TGTGCCAGCAGCCCCGGAGACACACGGGGCCTTGGCTACACCTTC
CDR3 protein: CASSPGDTRGLGYTF

clone size: NA
D gene: NA
V gene: TRBV19
J gene: TRBJ2-7
CDR3 DNA: TGTGCCAGTAGTATAGTTGGGGCGGATTCGAGCGAGCAGTACTTC
CDR3 protein: CASSIVGADSSEQYF

clone size: few
D gene: TRBD2
V gene: TRBV11-2
J gene: TRBJ2-6
CDR3 DNA: TGTGCCAGCAGCTTGAGACCGGGACTACTAAGTTCTGGGGCCAACGTCCTGACTTTC
CDR3 protein: CASSLRPGLLSSGANVLTF

clone size: many
D gene: NA
V gene: TRBV3-1
J gene: TRBJ2-5
CDR3 DNA: TGTGCCAGCAGCCCCTTCACGGCCCCCCAGTACTTC
CDR3 protein: CASSPFTAPQYF

clone size: many
D gene: TRBD2
V gene: TRBV6-1
J gene: TRBJ2-1
CDR3 DNA: TGTGCCAGCAGTGAACGGCTAGCGGGTGAGCAGTTCTTC
CDR3 protein: CASSERLAGEQFF

clone size: many
D gene: NA
V gene: TRBV24-1
J gene: TRBJ2-1
CDR3 DNA: TGTGCCACCAGTGGAGGGGGGCCCCCCAATGAGCAGTTCTTC
CDR3 protein: CATSGGGPPNEQFF

clone size: many
D gene: NA
V gene: TRBV5-1
J gene: TRBJ1-2
CDR3 DNA: TGCGCCAGCAGCTTCGGGGCAGGCGGAGGCTACACCTTC
CDR3 protein: CASSFGAGGGYTF

clone size: many
D gene: NA
V gene: TRBV6-1
J gene: TRBJ1-5
CDR3 DNA: TGTGCCAGCAGTGAGAGGTCTCTGGCCTTGGGGTTCCTACCTCAGCCCCAGCATTTT
CDR3 protein: CASSERSLALGFLPQPQHF

clone size: NA
D gene: NA
V gene: TRBV12-3/TRBV12-4
J gene: TRBJ2-3
CDR3 DNA: TGTGCCAGCACCGGGTGGGCCTCGGATACGCAGTATTTT
CDR3 protein: CASTGWASDTQYF

clone size: many
D gene: TRBD1
V gene: TRBV6-5
J gene: TRBJ1-1
CDR3 DNA: TGTGCCAGCAGTTACCCAGGACAGGGCCCCACTGAAGCTTTCTTT
CDR3 protein: CASSYPGQGPTEAFF

clone size: NA
D gene: NA
V gene: TRBV11-2
J gene: TRBJ2-1
CDR3 DNA: TGTGCCAGCAGCTTAGGTCTGAAAGGGAATGAGCAGTTCTTC
CDR3 protein: CASSLGLKGNEQFF

clone size: NA
D gene: NA
V gene: TRBV4-1
J gene: TRBJ1-3
CDR3 DNA: TGCGCCAGCAGCCAAGTTTACGGGGGCTCTGGAAACACCATATATTTT
CDR3 protein: CASSQVYGGSGNTIYF

clone size: many
D gene: NA
V gene: TRBV6-2/TRBV6-3
J gene: TRBJ1-1
CDR3 DNA: TGTGCCAGCAGGTTTCCCATGGTGAACACTGAAGCTTTCTTT
CDR3 protein: CASRFPMVNTEAFF

clone size: few
D gene: NA
V gene: TRBV5-1
J gene: TRBJ1-2
CDR3 DNA: TGCGCCAGCAGCTTGCGGGCAACGAACAGGGAACACTATGGCTACACCTTC
CDR3 protein: CASSLRATNREHYGYTF

clone size: NA
D gene: NA
V gene: TRBV4-3
J gene: TRBJ2-3
CDR3 DNA: TGCGCCAGCAGCCAGATGCGGGGCCTAGAATTGGCAGATACGCAGTATTTT
CDR3 protein: CASSQMRGLELADTQYF

clone size: NA
D gene: TRBD2
V gene: TRBV20-1
J gene: TRBJ2-2
CDR3 DNA: TGCAGTGCTGTCGGGACTAGCGGGGGCGCGGCCACCGGGGAGCTGTTTTTT
CDR3 protein: CSAVGTSGGAATGELFF

clone size: few
D gene: NA
V gene: TRBV27
J gene: TRBJ2-1
CDR3 DNA: TGTGCCAGCAGTTATAACTCCGGACGGAGCTCCTACAATGAGCAGTTCTTC
CDR3 protein: CASSYNSGRSSYNEQFF

clone size: NA
D gene: TRBD1
V gene: TRBV9
J gene: TRBJ1-1
CDR3 DNA: TGTGCCAGCAGCGCCGGACAGGGGGCAGCTTTCTTT
CDR3 protein: CASSAGQGAAFF

clone size: few
D gene: NA
V gene: TRBV19
J gene: TRBJ2-1
CDR3 DNA: TGTGCCAGTAGTATGGGGAGGATCGGGTACAATGAGCAGTTCTTC
CDR3 protein: CASSMGRIGYNEQFF

clone size: many
D gene: TRBD2
V gene: TRBV7-9
J gene: TRBJ2-1
CDR3 DNA: TGTGCCAGCAGCTCATCTAATAGCGGGAGCTCCTACAATGAGCAGTTCTTC
CDR3 protein: CASSSSNSGSSYNEQFF